Below are 3 T cell receptor beta chains sequenced from a single sample in a study of identical twins. Each CDR3 protein is one row after TCRdb ran MiXCR on the 5' RACE reads. The table records about 690,000 distinct CDR3 sequences, approximately 6% of them present only once. The sequenced sample was naive T cells sorted from blood. These receptors all come from a man younger than 35 in good health.

This clonotype showed up just a few times. The chain carries TRBV2 and TRBJ2-4; no firm D call. Trimming shortened V by 7 bases and J by 3 bases, and 7 bases separated the two germline ends. The germline gives CDR1 SNHLY, CDR2 FYNNEI. This CDR3 has 12 amino acids. CDR3 in amino acids: CASNAIKNIQYF. CDR3 DNA sequence: TGTGCCAGCAACGCCATCAAAAACATTCAGTACTTC.

This clonotype was detected many times. The rearrangement joins TRBV27 to TRBJ1-6, with D unclear. Germline CDR1 and CDR2: MNHEY and SMNVEV (reference sequence). The CDR3 covers 14 residues. Trimming pared 5 bases from V and 8 bases from J, leaving 13 bases between. This CDR3 is CASSPGRGHSPLHF. DNA for the CDR3: TGTGCCAGCAGTCCGGGCAGAGGGCATTCACCCCTCCACTTT.

This clonotype was recorded at least ten times. The chain couples TRBV6-5 to TRBJ2-1; 14 nucleotides line up with TRBD2. The CDR3 length is 18 residues. Germline V gene data show CDR1 as MNHEY and CDR2 as SVGAGI. V lost 2 bases to trimming and J lost 4 bases; unmatched junction nucleotides: 7. CDR3: CASSYRGLAGAGYNEQFF. In DNA, the CDR3 is TGTGCCAGCAGTTACCGGGGACTAGCGGGAGCCGGGTACAATGAGCAGTTCTTC.